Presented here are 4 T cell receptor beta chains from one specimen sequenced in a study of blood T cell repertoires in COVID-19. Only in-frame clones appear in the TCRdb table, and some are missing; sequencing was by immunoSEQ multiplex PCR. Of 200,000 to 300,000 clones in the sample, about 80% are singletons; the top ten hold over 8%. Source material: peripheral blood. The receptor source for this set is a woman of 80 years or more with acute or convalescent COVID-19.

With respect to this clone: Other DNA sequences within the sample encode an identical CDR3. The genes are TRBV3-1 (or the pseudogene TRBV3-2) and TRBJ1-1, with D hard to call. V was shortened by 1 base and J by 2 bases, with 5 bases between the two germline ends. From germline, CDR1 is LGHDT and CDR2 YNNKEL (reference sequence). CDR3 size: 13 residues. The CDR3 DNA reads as TGTGCCAGCAGCCAAGGGGCCAACACTGAAGCTTTCTTT. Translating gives CASSQGANTEAFF.

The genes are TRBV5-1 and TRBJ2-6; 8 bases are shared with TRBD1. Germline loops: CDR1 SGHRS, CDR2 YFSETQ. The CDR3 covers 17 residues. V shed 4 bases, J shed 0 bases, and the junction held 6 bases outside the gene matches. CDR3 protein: CASSEGQAFSGANVLTF. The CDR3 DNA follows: TGCGCCAGCAGCGAGGGACAGGCCTTCTCTGGGGCCAACGTCCTGACTTTC.

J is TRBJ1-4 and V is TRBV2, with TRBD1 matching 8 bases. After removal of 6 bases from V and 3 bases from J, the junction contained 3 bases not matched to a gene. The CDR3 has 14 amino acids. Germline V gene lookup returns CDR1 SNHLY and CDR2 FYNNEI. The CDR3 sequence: CASRPGGPNEKLFF. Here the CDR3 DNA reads TGTGCCAGCAGGCCAGGGGGCCCTAATGAAAAACTGTTTTTT. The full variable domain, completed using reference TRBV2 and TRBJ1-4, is EPEVTQTPSHQVTQMGQEVILRCVPISNHLYFYWYRQILGQKVEFLVSFYNNEISEKSEIFDDQFSVERPDGSNFTLKIRSTKLEDSAMYFCASRPGGPNEKLFFGSGTQLSVL.

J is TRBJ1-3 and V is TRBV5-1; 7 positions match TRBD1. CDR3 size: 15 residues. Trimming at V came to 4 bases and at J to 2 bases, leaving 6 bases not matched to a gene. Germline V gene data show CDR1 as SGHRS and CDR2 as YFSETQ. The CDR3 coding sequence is TGCGCCAGCAGCCTACAGGGGCTTGCTGGAAACACCATATATTTT. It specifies CASSLQGLAGNTIYF. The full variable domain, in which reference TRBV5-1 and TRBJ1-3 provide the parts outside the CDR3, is KAGVTQTPRYLIKTRGQQVTLSCSPISGHRSVSWYQQTPGQGLQFLFEYFSETQRNKGNFPGRFSGRQFSNSRSEMNVSTLELGDSALYLCASSLQGLAGNTIYFGEGSWLTVV.